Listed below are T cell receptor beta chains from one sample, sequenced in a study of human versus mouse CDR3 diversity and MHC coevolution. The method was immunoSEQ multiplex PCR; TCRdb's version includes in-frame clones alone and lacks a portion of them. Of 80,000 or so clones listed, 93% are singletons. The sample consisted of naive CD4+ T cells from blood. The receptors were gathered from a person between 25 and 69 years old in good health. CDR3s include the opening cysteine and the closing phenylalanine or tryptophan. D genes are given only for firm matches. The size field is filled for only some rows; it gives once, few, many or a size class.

CDR3 DNA: TGTGCCAGCAGTCGCCTTACAGGGGGCTCTGTTGGCTACACCTTC
CDR3 protein: CASSRLTGGSVGYTF
J gene: TRBJ1-2
D gene: TRBD1
V gene: TRBV28
clone size: NA

CDR3 DNA: TGTGCCAGCAGCGTCAGCGGTTACTCCTACGAGCAGTACTTC
CDR3 protein: CASSVSGYSYEQYF
J gene: TRBJ2-7
D gene: NA
V gene: TRBV7-9
clone size: NA

CDR3 DNA: TGTGCCAGCAGTGAAATGAAGGGGGCAAATTCTGGAAACACCATATATTTT
CDR3 protein: CASSEMKGANSGNTIYF
J gene: TRBJ1-3
D gene: TRBD1
V gene: TRBV6-1
clone size: NA

CDR3 DNA: TGTGCCAGTAGTGCAGGGGGCGCGGGCTCTGGGGCCAACGTCCTGACTTTC
CDR3 protein: CASSAGGAGSGANVLTF
J gene: TRBJ2-6
D gene: TRBD1
V gene: TRBV19
clone size: few

CDR3 DNA: TGTGCCAGCAGCTTTACAGGAGACCCCCGGCAGTACTTC
CDR3 protein: CASSFTGDPRQYF
J gene: TRBJ2-7
D gene: NA
V gene: TRBV7-2
clone size: once

CDR3 DNA: TGCGCCAGCAGCGTAAGGGGTAGCGGGGCTAGCACAGATACGCAGTATTTT
CDR3 protein: CASSVRGSGASTDTQYF
J gene: TRBJ2-3
D gene: TRBD2
V gene: TRBV5-1
clone size: NA

CDR3 DNA: TGTGCCAGCAGCACCGGGACAGCCTATGGCTACACCTTC
CDR3 protein: CASSTGTAYGYTF
J gene: TRBJ1-2
D gene: TRBD1
V gene: TRBV6-5
clone size: NA

CDR3 DNA: TGTGCCAGCAGCTTCGATACAGGGGACAAGCAGTACTTC
CDR3 protein: CASSFDTGDKQYF
J gene: TRBJ2-7
D gene: TRBD1
V gene: TRBV6-6
clone size: NA

CDR3 DNA: TGCGCCAGCAGCCCCGGGACAGCTAATGAGCAGTTCTTC
CDR3 protein: CASSPGTANEQFF
J gene: TRBJ2-1
D gene: TRBD1
V gene: TRBV5-1
clone size: NA

CDR3 DNA: TGTGCCAGCAGTTCCCCGGGGAGTGGAGATACGCAGTATTTT
CDR3 protein: CASSSPGSGDTQYF
J gene: TRBJ2-3
D gene: NA
V gene: TRBV27
clone size: NA

CDR3 DNA: TGTGCCAGCAGCCAAGAGACAGGGGGCAATTCACCCCTCCACTTT
CDR3 protein: CASSQETGGNSPLHF
J gene: TRBJ1-6
D gene: TRBD1
V gene: TRBV14
clone size: NA

CDR3 DNA: TGTGCCAGCAGCCAACAGGGAAACACTGAAGCTTTCTTT
CDR3 protein: CASSQQGNTEAFF
J gene: TRBJ1-1
D gene: NA
V gene: TRBV14
clone size: NA

CDR3 DNA: TGCGCCAGCAGCCAGGGGGGGACAGGGGTGACTCAGCCCCAGCATTTT
CDR3 protein: CASSQGGTGVTQPQHF
J gene: TRBJ1-5
D gene: TRBD1
V gene: TRBV4-1
clone size: NA

CDR3 DNA: TGTGCCAGCAGCTTAATGGGGCTCGGGGATACGCAGTATTTT
CDR3 protein: CASSLMGLGDTQYF
J gene: TRBJ2-3
D gene: NA
V gene: TRBV7-3
clone size: NA

CDR3 DNA: TGTGCCAGCAGCTTAACACAGGGAATCTCCTACAATGAGCAGTTCTTC
CDR3 protein: CASSLTQGISYNEQFF
J gene: TRBJ2-1
D gene: NA
V gene: TRBV7-6
clone size: once

CDR3 DNA: TGTGCCTCTCACGGGGGGGACTCTTCCTACGAGCAGTACTTC
CDR3 protein: CASHGGDSSYEQYF
J gene: TRBJ2-7
D gene: TRBD2
V gene: TRBV6-5
clone size: NA

CDR3 DNA: TGTGCCAGCAGCTTAAGTGGTGGCCGTTCGACTGAAGCTTTCTTT
CDR3 protein: CASSLSGGRSTEAFF
J gene: TRBJ1-1
D gene: NA
V gene: TRBV11-1
clone size: NA

CDR3 DNA: TGTGCCAGCAGTTACTCGACTGCTGAAGCTTTCTTT
CDR3 protein: CASSYSTAEAFF
J gene: TRBJ1-1
D gene: NA
V gene: TRBV6-6
clone size: NA

CDR3 DNA: TGTGCCAGCAGCGAAGGGAGGTCTATGAACACTGAAGCTTTCTTT
CDR3 protein: CASSEGRSMNTEAFF
J gene: TRBJ1-1
D gene: NA
V gene: TRBV2
clone size: NA

CDR3 DNA: TGTGCCAGCAGCTTAGGGGCAGGGTACGACGAGCAGTACTTC
CDR3 protein: CASSLGAGYDEQYF
J gene: TRBJ2-7
D gene: NA
V gene: TRBV11-3
clone size: NA

CDR3 DNA: TGTGCCAGCAGCTTACTGGGAGCGGGCAGGACCACAGATACGCAGTATTTT
CDR3 protein: CASSLLGAGRTTDTQYF
J gene: TRBJ2-3
D gene: NA
V gene: TRBV7-3
clone size: NA

CDR3 DNA: TGTGCCAGCAGCCTGGACAGGGGGGGCACAGATACGCAGTATTTT
CDR3 protein: CASSLDRGGTDTQYF
J gene: TRBJ2-3
D gene: TRBD1
V gene: TRBV2
clone size: NA

CDR3 DNA: TGCGCCAGCAGCCTCCCGGGACAGGGGTTGGAGACCCAGTACTTC
CDR3 protein: CASSLPGQGLETQYF
J gene: TRBJ2-5
D gene: TRBD1
V gene: TRBV5-1
clone size: NA

CDR3 DNA: TGTGCCAGTAGTATTTGGAGGGTTCCCACAGATACGCAGTATTTT
CDR3 protein: CASSIWRVPTDTQYF
J gene: TRBJ2-3
D gene: NA
V gene: TRBV19
clone size: NA

CDR3 DNA: TGTGCCAGCAGCGTAGACAGCGGGGGGGTCCTCAATGAGCAGTTCTTC
CDR3 protein: CASSVDSGGVLNEQFF
J gene: TRBJ2-1
D gene: TRBD2
V gene: TRBV9
clone size: NA

CDR3 DNA: TGTGCCAGCAGGCCCACTAGCGGGGTCACAGATACGCAGTATTTT
CDR3 protein: CASRPTSGVTDTQYF
J gene: TRBJ2-3
D gene: TRBD2
V gene: TRBV7-3
clone size: NA

CDR3 DNA: TGTGCCATCAGTGATGTGGGACAGGGGAGCTCCTACGAGCAGTACTTC
CDR3 protein: CAISDVGQGSSYEQYF
J gene: TRBJ2-7
D gene: TRBD1
V gene: TRBV10-3
clone size: NA

CDR3 DNA: TGTGCCAGCTCACCACCGGCCCGGGGGGGTTACACAGATACGCAGTATTTT
CDR3 protein: CASSPPARGGYTDTQYF
J gene: TRBJ2-3
D gene: TRBD2
V gene: TRBV18
clone size: NA

CDR3 DNA: TGCAGCGTCGCTAGCGGGTCTAGCACAGATACGCAGTATTTT
CDR3 protein: CSVASGSSTDTQYF
J gene: TRBJ2-3
D gene: TRBD2
V gene: TRBV29-1
clone size: NA

CDR3 DNA: TGTGCCAGCGGGGGGGACCGGGGGGCGGCGTACAATGAGCAGTTCTTC
CDR3 protein: CASGGDRGAAYNEQFF
J gene: TRBJ2-1
D gene: NA
V gene: TRBV28
clone size: NA

CDR3 DNA: TGTGCCATCCCCAGGGGTAACTATGGCTACACCTTC
CDR3 protein: CAIPRGNYGYTF
J gene: TRBJ1-2
D gene: NA
V gene: TRBV6-6
clone size: once

CDR3 DNA: TGTGCCAGCTCACCAAACGGACAGGTGGGCCACGAGCAGTACTTC
CDR3 protein: CASSPNGQVGHEQYF
J gene: TRBJ2-7
D gene: TRBD1
V gene: TRBV18
clone size: NA

CDR3 DNA: TGTGCCTGGAGGAGACAGGGTGGATACGAGCAGTACTTC
CDR3 protein: CAWRRQGGYEQYF
J gene: TRBJ2-7
D gene: TRBD1
V gene: TRBV30
clone size: NA

CDR3 DNA: TGTGCCAGTAGTGCACCGAGACAGGGTGTTAGTTCACCCCTCCACTTT
CDR3 protein: CASSAPRQGVSSPLHF
J gene: TRBJ1-6
D gene: TRBD1
V gene: TRBV19
clone size: NA